These 28 T cell receptor beta chains were sequenced from one sample in a study of identical twins (dated by TCRdb to about 2016). Library prep was done by 5' RACE. The data were produced on an Illumina HiSeq 2000. The public reads were reanalyzed by TCRdb: fastp trimming at Q25, MiXCR alignment, in-frame beta chains only. Each record represents a unique CDR3 protein, reported with the most common genes and DNA among its rows. The sample table records 350,000 to 450,000 distinct CDR3 sequences; around a sixth of these occur just once. The top ten clones comprise about 12% of the sample. The sample comprised naive T cells sorted from blood. In light of the paper, this sample's cell subset or site label describes: cells isolated with a human naive T-cell isolation kit. These TCRs come from a man in his fifties or sixties in good health.

V is TRBV29-1 and J is TRBJ2-5, with 8 bases fitting TRBD2. The CDR3 totals 16 residues. Trimming took 1 base from V and 2 from J; bases not matched to a gene: 9. CDR1 is SQVTM and CDR2 is ANQGSEA in the germline V gene. CDR3 DNA: TGCAGCGTTGAAGGCGGGGGGTATTACAATCAAGAGACCCAGTACTTC. Translation: CSVEGGGYYNQETQYF.

The V and J genes are TRBV5-4 and TRBJ2-3, with TRBD1 identical over 8 bases. Trimming took 4 bases from V and 4 from J; bases not matched to a gene: 2. This CDR3 contains 13 residues. Per germline, CDR1 SGHNT and CDR2 YYREEE (reference sequence). The CDR3 region is CASSPGGPDTQYF. Written as DNA, the CDR3 is TGTGCCAGCAGCCCAGGGGGCCCAGATACGCAGTATTTT. Full variable domain (outside the CDR3, taken from reference TRBV5-4 and TRBJ2-3): ETGVTQSPTHLIKTRGQQVTLRCSSQSGHNTVSWYQQALGQGPQFIFQYYREEENGRGNFPPRFSGLQFPNYSSELNVNALELDDSALYLCASSPGGPDTQYFGPGTRLTVL.

This clonotype was seen ten or more times. The chain carries TRBV11-2 and TRBJ1-4, with D perhaps TRBD1 (5 bases). The CDR3 is made up of 14 amino acids. Germline V CDR1 and CDR2: SGHAT, FQNNGV. Trimming took 5 bases from V and 7 from J, leaving 14 bases between them. DNA for the CDR3: TGTGCCAGCAGCCCCGCACCCAGGGTTGAAAAACTGTTTTTT. This sequence encodes CASSPAPRVEKLFF. Variable domain in full (rest from reference TRBV11-2 and TRBJ1-4): EAGVAQSPRYKIIEKRQSVAFWCNPISGHATLYWYQQILGQGPKLLIQFQNNGVVDDSQLPKDRFSAERLKGVDSTLKIQPAKLEDSAVYLCASSPAPRVEKLFFGSGTQLSVL.

There are many counts of this clonotype. The chain uses TRBV6-5 and TRBJ2-4, with D tentatively TRBD2 (5 bases). This CDR3 is 17 amino acids long. V lost 2 bases and J 0 bases, leaving 14 bases between the germline ends. Germline V gene sequence: CDR1 MNHEY, CDR2 SVGAGI. The CDR3 is CASSYGVAGIAKNIQYF. CDR3 sequence (DNA): TGTGCCAGCAGTTACGGGGTCGCCGGGATAGCCAAAAACATTCAGTACTTC.

The chain couples TRBV30 to TRBJ1-3; 8 bases fit TRBD1. V dropped 3 bases and J dropped 7; count of bases not matched to a gene: 5. This CDR3 is 13 amino acids long. The V gene's germline CDR1 is GTSNPN and CDR2 SVGIG (reference sequence). The CDR3 nucleotides are TGTGCCTGGAGATGGACAGGGTTGAACACCATATATTTT. It encodes CAWRWTGLNTIYF.

This clonotype came up a few times. This chain links TRBV6-1 with TRBJ1-4; D gene ambiguous. Germline CDR1 and CDR2: MNHNS and SASEGT. The CDR3 contains 15 residues. Trimming took off 7 bases at V and 3 bases at J, with 15 bases between the two ends. In DNA form, the CDR3 reads TGTGCCAGCACCACATGGAGTAGGGCTAATGAAAAACTGTTTTTT. The encoded protein is CASTTWSRANEKLFF.

V is TRBV7-9 and J is TRBJ1-2; 9 nucleotides agree with TRBD1. The CDR3 spans 14 residues. With V trimmed by 6 bases and J by 6 bases, 8 bases remained unmatched. CDR1 and CDR2 from the germline V gene are SEHNR and FQNEAQ (reference sequence). This CDR3 is CASSNRGRTNGYTF. The CDR3 nucleotides are TGTGCCAGCAGTAACAGGGGGCGGACTAATGGCTACACCTTC.

The rearrangement links TRBV6-5 to TRBJ2-4, with unresolved D. Germline-derived CDR1 and CDR2 are MNHEY and SVGAGI. The V gene lost 4 bases and the J gene lost 0 bases, with 13 bases spanning the gap. There are 16 residues in the CDR3. CDR3 loop: CASSSPIFLAKNIQYF. Here the CDR3 DNA reads TGTGCCAGCAGTTCCCCTATCTTTCTAGCCAAAAACATTCAGTACTTC.

This clonotype was detected ten times or more. The rearrangement joins TRBV10-3 to TRBJ1-2; perhaps TRBD1 as D (5 bases). The CDR3 length is 14 residues. Trimming took off 1 base at V and 4 bases at J, with 10 bases between the two ends. Per germline, CDR1 ENHRY and CDR2 SYGVKD. The CDR3 protein is CAISELGDGYGYTF. CDR3 DNA: TGTGCCATCAGTGAGTTGGGGGACGGCTATGGCTACACCTTC.

CDR3 residues: CASSLGTDSYTF. As DNA, the CDR3 is TGCGCCAGCAGCTTAGGGACAGATAGCTACACCTTC. V usage is TRBV5-1 and J usage is TRBJ1-2, with TRBD1 matching 7 bases. The germline gives CDR1 SGHRS, CDR2 YFSETQ. The ends lost 2 bases at V and 9 bases at J; junction bases unmatched: 4. The CDR3 is 12 amino acids.

The rearrangement links TRBV6-1 to TRBJ2-3, with D hard to call. CDR1 and CDR2 from the germline V gene are MNHNS and SASEGT. The length of the CDR3 is 16 residues. The V end lost 6 bases, the J end lost 2 bases, and 18 bases lay between the germline ends. The DNA for the CDR3 is TGTGCCAGCAGGGCTAACGAGGCCGCGGTCACAGATACGCAGTATTTT. Translating it yields CASRANEAAVTDTQYF.

V is TRBV12-3 or TRBV12-4 and J is TRBJ2-1; no firm D call. The germline V and J ends were trimmed by 0 bases and 7 bases, with 4 bases remaining between them. This CDR3 is built from 12 residues. CDR3 DNA sequence: TGTGCCAGCAGTTTAGCGCCAAATGAGCAGTTCTTC. Protein: CASSLAPNEQFF.

This clonotype has just a few counts. This chain joins TRBV5-5 and TRBJ2-1, with D hard to call. Trimming stripped 1 base from V and 6 bases from J, with 8 bases between. The CDR3 loop spans 13 amino acids. CDR1 and CDR2 (germline): SGHKS, YYEKEE (reference sequence). The DNA for the CDR3 is TGTGCCAGCAGCTTGTTGAGGAGCAATGAGCAGTTCTTC. Translating it yields CASSLLRSNEQFF.

The chain uses TRBV20-1 and TRBJ1-1, with D perhaps TRBD1 (5 bases). The germline V and J ends were trimmed by 0 bases and 2 bases, with 7 bases remaining between them. The CDR3 loop spans 13 amino acids. Germline-derived CDR1 and CDR2 are DFQATT and SNEGSKA (reference sequence). Here the CDR3 reads CSARDGANTEAFF. The CDR3 coding sequence is TGCAGTGCTAGAGATGGGGCCAACACTGAAGCTTTCTTT.

This clonotype has a handful of counts. The chain employs TRBV6-2 or TRBV6-3 and TRBJ2-3, with 10 bases fitting TRBD2. Trimming removed 5 bases from V and 3 bases from J; junction bases left unmatched: 2. CDR1 and CDR2 (germline): MNHEY, SVGEGT. The CDR3 runs to 14 residues. CDR3: CASSASGRTDTQYF. The CDR3 DNA reads TGTGCCAGCAGTGCTAGCGGGAGAACAGATACGCAGTATTTT.

The V gene is TRBV9, the J gene TRBJ2-7; D uncertain. The CDR3 totals 13 residues. Trimming took off 0 bases at V and 2 bases at J, with 6 bases between the two ends. Germline V gene data show CDR1 as SGDLS and CDR2 as YYNGEE. The CDR3 region has the DNA TGTGCCAGCAGCGTAGGCCATACCTACGAGCAGTACTTC. This sequence encodes CASSVGHTYEQYF.

This clonotype was found many times. The chain joins TRBV5-1 to TRBJ2-7; D is unresolved. The CDR3 contains 14 residues. Trimming left V 0 bases short and J 2 bases short, with 9 bases between. Germline assignment: CDR1 SGHRS and CDR2 YFSETQ. As DNA, the CDR3 is TGCGCCAGCAGCTTGGACGGCAGGCCCTACGAGCAGTACTTC. Translation: CASSLDGRPYEQYF.

This clonotype has a count of ten or more. The chain joins TRBV5-1 to TRBJ2-2; a possible D gene is TRBD1 (6 bases). The CDR3 consists of 15 residues. V lost 4 bases and J lost 0, with 10 bases in between. The germline V gene has CDR1 SGHRS and CDR2 YFSETQ. CDR3 sequence (DNA): TGCGCCAGCAGCATAGGACAGCCGAACACCGGGGAGCTGTTTTTT. As protein: CASSIGQPNTGELFF.

V is TRBV6-5 and J is TRBJ1-3; D remains unclear. The CDR3 length is 16 residues. V was cut by 0 bases and J by 0 bases, with 9 bases left in between. The germline gives CDR1 MNHEY, CDR2 SVGAGI. DNA of the CDR3: TGTGCCAGCAGTTACTCGGGCGGGAGCTCTGGAAACACCATATATTTT. Amino acids: CASSYSGGSSGNTIYF.

The V call is TRBV5-1, the J call TRBJ2-3; 13 nucleotides agree with TRBD2. Germline loops: CDR1 SGHRS, CDR2 YFSETQ. J gave up 0 bases and V 1 base, and 5 bases lay outside the gene matches. CDR3 size: 18 residues. CDR3 DNA: TGCGCCAGCAGCTTGCGACTAGCGGGAGGTAGAAGCACAGATACGCAGTATTTT. Protein: CASSLRLAGGRSTDTQYF.

This clonotype occurred once. V is TRBV24-1 and J is TRBJ2-5; D possibly corresponds to TRBD1 (6 bases). Between the trimmed V and J ends, which lost 4 bases and 5 bases, there was a span of 19 bases. The CDR3 runs 16 residues. Germline-derived CDR1 and CDR2 are KGHDR and SFDVKD. CDR3 coding DNA: TGTGCCACCAGTGACTCCGGGGAAACAGGGTCGGAGACCCAGTACTTC. Protein product: CATSDSGETGSETQYF.

This clonotype was seen many times. This rearrangement joins TRBV9 to TRBJ2-7; the match to TRBD2 covers 7 bases. Trimming took 3 bases from V and 6 from J; bases not matched to a gene: 12. Germline V lookup: CDR1 SGDLS, CDR2 YYNGEE. The CDR3 is 15 residues long. CDR3 region: CASSAHGTNLGEQYF. Written as DNA, the CDR3 is TGTGCCAGCAGCGCCCACGGGACTAATCTGGGCGAGCAGTACTTC.

This chain's CDR3 is CASSLWAGYEQYF. For the CDR3, the DNA is TGTGCCAGCAGTTTATGGGCAGGTTACGAGCAGTACTTC. The chain couples TRBV28 to TRBJ2-7; D remains ambiguous. Trimming removed 0 bases at V and 4 bases at J, with 7 bases between. CDR1 is MDHEN, CDR2 SYDVKM, per germline. This CDR3 spans 13 amino acids.

The chain uses TRBV10-3 and TRBJ2-7; tentatively, D is TRBD1 (5 bases). Germline assignment: CDR1 ENHRY and CDR2 SYGVKD. The CDR3 is 13 residues long. Trimming removed 6 bases from V and 5 bases from J, with 14 bases in between. The CDR3 loop is CAISPQGSHEQYF. In DNA, the CDR3 is TGTGCCATCAGCCCGCAGGGTTCCCACGAGCAGTACTTC.

CDR3 loop: CASSLDGGAFDEQFF. The DNA for the CDR3 is TGTGCCAGCAGCTTAGACGGGGGGGCCTTCGATGAGCAGTTCTTC. V and J are TRBV7-2 and TRBJ2-1, with 8 positions matching TRBD2. Germline-derived CDR1 and CDR2 are SGHTA and FQGNSA. V lost 1 base to trimming and J lost 8 bases; unmatched junction nucleotides: 7. The CDR3 has 15 residues.

This clonotype was detected many times. The rearrangement joins TRBV28 to TRBJ2-1, with a weak D call TRBD2 (6 bases). From germline, CDR1 is MDHEN and CDR2 SYDVKM. The CDR3 is 14 amino acids. Trimming took 8 bases from V and 7 from J, leaving 18 bases between them. The CDR3 coding sequence is TGTGCCAGCCATCCCCTGAGAAGCGGGAATGAGCAGTTCTTC. As protein: CASHPLRSGNEQFF.

V is TRBV9 and J is TRBJ2-1, with a possible D match to TRBD1 (6 bases). The length of the CDR3 is 16 residues. V dropped 3 bases and J dropped 5 bases, with 18 bases sitting between them. Germline loops: CDR1 SGDLS, CDR2 YYNGEE. The CDR3 DNA sequence: TGTGCCAGCAGCGCGGAAGACAGGACGACTGACAATGAGCAGTTCTTC. Translated, it gives CASSAEDRTTDNEQFF.

This clonotype was seen a single time. The genes are TRBV14 and TRBJ2-5; D is unclear. Germline V CDR1 and CDR2: SGHDN, FVKESK. The CDR3 loop spans 13 amino acids. V lost 5 bases and J 5 bases, leaving 12 bases between the germline ends. For the CDR3, the DNA is TGTGCCAGCAGCTACCAGACTGCGGAGACCCAGTACTTC. Translating it yields CASSYQTAETQYF. The full variable domain, completed using reference TRBV14 and TRBJ2-5, is EAGVTQFPSHSVIEKGQTVTLRCDPISGHDNLYWYRRVMGKEIKFLLHFVKESKQDESGMPNNRFLAERTGGTYSTLKVQPAELEDSGVYFCASSYQTAETQYFGPGTRLLVL.